Below are 31 T cell receptor beta chains sequenced from a single sample in a study of cytomegalovirus exposure and HLA in healthy donors. PCR used 60 Vbeta primers and 13 Jbeta primers. TCRdb's table, derived via immunoSEQ multiplex PCR, lists solely in-frame clones and lacks some. The table has over 130,000 clones, around 78% seen once. Input material: PBMCs. The receptors derive from a woman in her 40s in good health and CMV-seropositive.

The V and J genes are TRBV18 and TRBJ2-1; 7 bases are shared with TRBD2. Germline CDR1 is KGHSH and CDR2 is LQKENI. The V gene end was trimmed by 1 base and the J gene end by 5 bases; junction bases not matched to a gene: 2. The CDR3 contains 14 residues. CDR3 coding DNA: TGTGCCAGCTCACCACAGACTAGCCACAATGAGCAGTTCTTC. It encodes CASSPQTSHNEQFF.

The chain couples TRBV27 to TRBJ1-6, with D maybe TRBD1 (6 bases). With 7 bases removed from V and 7 bases from J, the gap between germline ends came to 14 bases. From germline, CDR1 is MNHEY and CDR2 SMNVEV (reference sequence). This CDR3 comprises 14 residues. The CDR3 DNA follows: TGTGCCAGCACTGGGGGCACAGGAAATTCACCCCTCCACTTT. Translating it yields CASTGGTGNSPLHF.

The genes are TRBV5-4 and TRBJ1-1; D is ambiguous. The germline V gene has CDR1 SGHNT and CDR2 YYREEE (reference sequence). This CDR3 comprises 14 residues. Trimming took 0 bases from V and 1 from J, leaving 7 bases between them. In DNA form, the CDR3 reads TGTGCCAGCAGCTTGGGTTGGAGGAACACTGAAGCTTTCTTT. Translation gives CASSLGWRNTEAFF.

The chain combines TRBV29-1 with TRBJ2-3; 7 positions agree with TRBD2. The junction had 9 bases not matched to a gene; V was cut back by 6 bases and J by 0 bases. This CDR3 is built from 15 residues. The germline gives CDR1 SQVTM, CDR2 ANQGSEA. CDR3 residues: CSVGLTAGSTDTQYF. The DNA of the CDR3 is TGCAGCGTGGGACTTACAGCGGGGAGCACAGATACGCAGTATTTT.

This sequence joins TRBV7-9 and TRBJ2-1; 8 bases align to TRBD2. V shed 7 bases, J shed 9 bases, and the junction held 14 bases outside the gene matches. Germline-derived CDR1 and CDR2 are SEHNR and FQNEAQ (reference sequence). The CDR3 is 15 residues long. CDR3 bases: TGTGCCAGCACCTTTACGACTAGCGAAAGTGGTGAGCAGTTCTTC. Amino acids: CASTFTTSESGEQFF.

The rearrangement uses TRBV5-1 and TRBJ2-5; 7 positions agree with TRBD1. Germline V lookup: CDR1 SGHRS, CDR2 YFSETQ. Germline trimming cut 0 bases from V and 6 bases from J; bases unmatched to any gene: 5. The CDR3 totals 14 residues. The CDR3 region is CASSLDRGSKTQYF. CDR3 sequence (DNA): TGCGCCAGCAGCTTGGACAGGGGAAGTAAGACCCAGTACTTC.

The chain links TRBV7-2 to TRBJ2-3, with 7 positions matching TRBD2. CDR1 is SGHTA and CDR2 is FQGNSA in the germline V gene. With V trimmed by 7 bases and J by 9 bases, 7 bases remained unmatched. CDR3 size: 12 residues. CDR3 protein: CASMSLGGTQYF. The CDR3 DNA is TGTGCCAGCATGAGCCTGGGGGGGACGCAGTATTTT.

This clone appeared a few times. The chain has TRBV6-6 and TRBJ2-7; D gene ambiguous. The germline gives CDR1 MNHNY, CDR2 SVGAGI (reference sequence). Trimming removed 5 bases from V and 2 bases from J, with 13 bases in between. The CDR3 is 14 amino acids. The CDR3 sequence: CASSPQLNPYEQYF. The CDR3, as DNA: TGTGCCAGCAGTCCACAGCTGAACCCCTACGAGCAGTACTTC.

The rearrangement uses TRBV10-1 and TRBJ2-7; TRBD2 aligns across 14 bases. The junction had 1 base not matched to a gene; V was cut back by 2 bases and J by 4 bases. Germline V CDR1 and CDR2: WNHNN, SYGVQD (reference sequence). The CDR3 is 15 amino acids. The CDR3 DNA reads as TGCGCCAGCAGTGAGGGGACTAGCGGGAGTTACGAGCAGTACTTC. It translates to CASSEGTSGSYEQYF.

The chain joins TRBV5-1 to TRBJ1-3; D remains unclear. The CDR3 is made up of 14 amino acids. The germline gives CDR1 SGHRS, CDR2 YFSETQ. V lost 3 bases to trimming and J lost 1 base, with 8 bases between them. The CDR3 coding sequence is TGCGCCAGCAGCTCCGCGGGGTCTGGAAACACCATATATTTT. Amino acid sequence: CASSSAGSGNTIYF.

This clone was counted a few times. V is TRBV2 and J is TRBJ2-7, with TRBD1 identical over 7 bases. There are 16 residues in the CDR3. Germline CDR1 reads SNHLY; CDR2 reads FYNNEI. The trim removed 7 bases at V and 3 bases at J, leaving 15 bases unmatched. CDR3 DNA: TGTGCCAGCACTGAGCGAGGGGGCGCGCTAATCTACGAGCAGTACTTC. Translated, it gives CASTERGGALIYEQYF. Full variable domain (remainder filled in from reference TRBV2 and TRBJ2-7): EPEVTQTPSHQVTQMGQEVILRCVPISNHLYFYWYRQILGQKVEFLVSFYNNEISEKSEIFDDQFSVERPDGSNFTLKIRSTKLEDSAMYFCASTERGGALIYEQYFGPGTRLTVT.

V usage is TRBV28 and J usage is TRBJ2-7; 9 bases align to TRBD1. Germline V gene sequence: CDR1 MDHEN, CDR2 SYDVKM. Losses at the gene ends were 0 bases for V and 3 bases for J; bases not matched to a gene: 3. This CDR3 is 15 amino acids long. The CDR3 DNA sequence: TGTGCCAGCAGTTTATGGAAGACAGGGGGCTACGAGCAGTACTTC. It is translated as CASSLWKTGGYEQYF.

The chain employs TRBV7-3 and TRBJ2-7; TRBD1 agrees at 8 bases. Looked up from germline, CDR1 is SGHTA and CDR2 is FQGTGA. This CDR3 spans 16 amino acids. V dropped 2 bases and J dropped 2; count of bases not matched to a gene: 8. The CDR3 loop reads CASSLPPGQETYEQYF. CDR3 in DNA: TGTGCCAGCAGCTTACCTCCGGGACAGGAAACCTACGAGCAGTACTTC.

The rearrangement uses TRBV4-1 and TRBJ2-2, with 7 bases that match TRBD1. CDR3 size: 15 residues. The V gene's germline CDR1 is MGHRA and CDR2 YSYEKL. Trimming cost V 3 bases and J 3 bases; bases outside gene matches: 4. The CDR3 is CASSQGDRDTGELFF. CDR3 bases: TGCGCCAGCAGCCAGGGGGACAGAGACACCGGGGAGCTGTTTTTT.

A few counts support this clone. The genes are TRBV2 and TRBJ2-3; a possible D gene is TRBD2 (6 bases). Germline V CDR1 and CDR2: SNHLY, FYNNEI. CDR3 length: 12 amino acids. Trimming shortened V by 6 bases and J by 4 bases, and 8 bases separated the two germline ends. This CDR3 reads CASRWGADTQYF. In DNA, the CDR3 is TGTGCCAGCAGGTGGGGGGCAGATACGCAGTATTTT.

The V gene is TRBV7-9, the J gene TRBJ2-5, with 9 bases matching TRBD1. The CDR3 length is 15 residues. The V gene's germline CDR1 is SEHNR and CDR2 FQNEAQ (reference sequence). After removal of 5 bases from V and 4 bases from J, the junction contained 8 bases not matched to a gene. CDR3 bases: TGTGCCAGCAGCCCGAGGCGGGACAGGGTAGAGACCCAGTACTTC. Translating gives CASSPRRDRVETQYF.

This clone appeared a single time. The rearrangement uses TRBV10-3 and TRBJ1-3; D gene uncertain. Trimming removed 4 bases from V and 0 bases from J, with 7 bases in between. Germline V lookup: CDR1 ENHRY, CDR2 SYGVKD. This CDR3 region has 14 residues. For the CDR3, the DNA is TGTGCCATCAGTGGAGGAGCCTCTGGAAACACCATATATTTT. This gives the protein CAISGGASGNTIYF.

The chain joins TRBV27 to TRBJ2-4, with TRBD2 identical over 7 bases. J lost 7 bases, V lost 5 bases, and 8 bases had no gene match. Germline V gene sequence: CDR1 MNHEY, CDR2 SMNVEV (reference sequence). CDR3 length: 14 residues. This CDR3 is CASSDLGGLNIQYF. The CDR3 coding sequence is TGTGCCAGCAGTGACCTCGGGGGGTTGAACATTCAGTACTTC.

The rearrangement links TRBV2 to TRBJ1-3; tentatively, D is TRBD1 (6 bases). Germline V lookup: CDR1 SNHLY, CDR2 FYNNEI. Trimming stripped 8 bases from V and 3 bases from J, with 14 bases between. The CDR3 extends over 14 amino acids. CDR3 sequence reads: CASSREGGGNTIYF. The CDR3 DNA reads TGTGCCAGCTCACGGGAGGGGGGTGGAAACACCATATATTTT.

This chain uses TRBV9 with TRBJ2-7, with 10 bases fitting TRBD2. V trimming: 4 bases; J trimming: 6 bases; junction bases outside the gene matches: 10. CDR3 length: 15 residues. Germline lookup yields CDR1 SGDLS and CDR2 YYNGEE. This CDR3 is CASSSSGRILSEQYF. The DNA of the CDR3 is TGTGCCAGCAGCTCTAGCGGGAGAATACTAAGCGAGCAGTACTTC.

The gene calls are TRBV5-1 and TRBJ2-5, with 7 bases matching TRBD2. Germline V gives CDR1 SGHRS, CDR2 YFSETQ. CDR3 length: 15 amino acids. The V segment lost 4 bases and the J segment 3 bases; nucleotides outside the gene matches: 9. Written as DNA, the CDR3 is TGCGCCAGCAGCGTGGGCGGGAGTGGGGAAGAGACCCAGTACTTC. Translation gives CASSVGGSGEETQYF.

This rearrangement joins TRBV15 to TRBJ1-3; 8 bases fit TRBD1. V dropped 5 bases and J dropped 4; count of bases not matched to a gene: 10. Per the germline V gene, CDR1 is LNHNV and CDR2 is YYDKDF (reference sequence). The length of the CDR3 is 16 residues. CDR3 nucleotides: TGTGCCACCAGCTCCCATCTTTGGGACAGGGGAAACACCATATATTTT. The encoded protein is CATSSHLWDRGNTIYF.

This chain uses TRBV2 with TRBJ2-5; 8 bases line up with TRBD2. The CDR3 covers 15 residues. V lost 6 bases and J lost 1; bases outside the gene matches: 7. In germline, CDR1 is SNHLY, CDR2 FYNNEI. The CDR3 loop is CASSRISGIQETQYF. The DNA of the CDR3 is TGTGCCAGCAGCCGGATTAGCGGGATCCAAGAGACCCAGTACTTC.

This clone was picked up one time. The V call is TRBV28, the J call TRBJ2-2; weak D call: TRBD1 (6 bases). Germline V gives CDR1 MDHEN, CDR2 SYDVKM. The length of the CDR3 is 15 residues. With 3 bases removed from V and 1 base from J, the gap between germline ends came to 9 bases. This CDR3 is CASSFGTRNTGELFF. CDR3 bases: TGTGCCAGCAGTTTTGGGACAAGGAACACCGGGGAGCTGTTTTTT.

The gene calls are TRBV29-1 and TRBJ2-7; D possibly corresponds to TRBD1 (5 bases). This CDR3 region has 15 residues. Trimming stripped 4 bases from V and 1 base from J, with 17 bases between. Per the germline V gene, CDR1 is SQVTM and CDR2 is ANQGSEA. CDR3 nucleotides: TGCAGCGTTGCCCCTCGCAGGGATCCATCCTACGAGCAGTACTTC. Its protein is CSVAPRRDPSYEQYF.

The V call is TRBV4-2, the J call TRBJ1-2, with D unclear. The CDR3 loop spans 16 amino acids. Germline V gene data show CDR1 as LGHNA and CDR2 as YNFKEQ. The V and J ends lost 0 bases and 1 base respectively, with 12 bases between them. For the CDR3, the DNA is TGTGCCAGCAGCCAAGATCTTAAGACACTTAACTATGGCTACACCTTC. It codes for CASSQDLKTLNYGYTF.

The rearrangement uses TRBV6-1 and TRBJ1-4; the D is unclear. The CDR3 is made up of 15 amino acids. V lost 5 bases and J 5 bases, leaving 15 bases between the germline ends. The germline V gene has CDR1 MNHNS and CDR2 SASEGT. CDR3 loop: CASSWLRAQNEKLFF. The CDR3 DNA reads TGTGCCAGCAGTTGGTTGCGGGCCCAGAATGAAAAACTGTTTTTT.

The gene calls are TRBV5-1 and TRBJ2-1; TRBD2 agrees at 9 bases. Germline trimming cut 4 bases from V and 0 bases from J; bases unmatched to any gene: 5. The CDR3 has 16 residues. The V gene's germline CDR1 is SGHRS and CDR2 YFSETQ. CDR3 bases: TGCGCCAGCAGCCCTTCGGGACTAGCCTCCTACAATGAGCAGTTCTTC. Translated, it gives CASSPSGLASYNEQFF.

The chain combines TRBV4-1 with TRBJ1-3, with 10 bases identical to TRBD1. There are 15 residues in the CDR3. J gave up 6 bases and V 4 bases, and 6 bases lay outside the gene matches. Germline CDR1 and CDR2: MGHRA and YSYEKL. CDR3 DNA sequence: TGCGCCAGCAGCCGGGACAGGGGAAAAGAAAACACCATATATTTT. Its translation is CASSRDRGKENTIYF.

The gene calls are TRBV19 and TRBJ2-5, with D tentatively TRBD1 (6 bases). V lost 1 base to trimming and J lost 4 bases, with 7 bases between them. CDR3 length: 13 amino acids. Germline V gene lookup returns CDR1 LNHDA and CDR2 SQIVND (reference sequence). The CDR3 sequence is CASSIGRGETQYF. CDR3 sequence (DNA): TGTGCCAGTAGTATAGGCAGGGGAGAGACCCAGTACTTC.

The genes are TRBV6-6 and TRBJ2-7; tentative D call: TRBD1 (6 bases). This CDR3 contains 14 residues. Germline values: CDR1 MNHNY, CDR2 SVGAGI (reference sequence). V lost 4 bases, J lost 2 bases, and 12 bases lay in between. The CDR3 DNA sequence: TGTGCCAGCAGTTTAACAGGGCAGCCCTACGAGCAGTACTTC. It encodes CASSLTGQPYEQYF.